This T cell receptor beta chain derives from a study of cytomegalovirus exposure and HLA in healthy donors. On the study more broadly: A subsequent analysis reported that the 95 to 150 validation repertoires were produced on the same platform that had also been used for the roughly 710 first-cohort repertoires. Study-level results: Whilst most TCR sequences proved rare, a subset of public TCRs occurred across many donors. Altogether, some 160 TCR beta chains were recorded as cytomegalovirus-associated.

Remarks on this clone: Its specificity is unknown.

The protocol was immunoSEQ multiplex PCR, while the TCRdb copy is restricted to in-frame clones and leaves out a portion. The table has over 85,000 clones, around 96% seen once. While the first cohort had 600 to 800 subjects, the donors belonged to the separate validation cohort of roughly 120 subjects. The TCR was taken from a woman aged 18-29 years in good health and CMV-seronegative. Material: PBMCs.

Here the CDR3 reads CASSPRLTQRTYEQYF. Here the CDR3 DNA reads TGCGCCAGCAGCCCTCGTTTGACACAAAGAACCTACGAGCAGTACTTC. The chain uses TRBV5-1 and TRBJ2-7; D is ambiguous. The V end lost 4 bases, the J end lost 2 bases, and 19 bases lay between the germline ends. CDR3 length: 16 amino acids. Germline V CDR1 and CDR2: SGHRS, YFSETQ.